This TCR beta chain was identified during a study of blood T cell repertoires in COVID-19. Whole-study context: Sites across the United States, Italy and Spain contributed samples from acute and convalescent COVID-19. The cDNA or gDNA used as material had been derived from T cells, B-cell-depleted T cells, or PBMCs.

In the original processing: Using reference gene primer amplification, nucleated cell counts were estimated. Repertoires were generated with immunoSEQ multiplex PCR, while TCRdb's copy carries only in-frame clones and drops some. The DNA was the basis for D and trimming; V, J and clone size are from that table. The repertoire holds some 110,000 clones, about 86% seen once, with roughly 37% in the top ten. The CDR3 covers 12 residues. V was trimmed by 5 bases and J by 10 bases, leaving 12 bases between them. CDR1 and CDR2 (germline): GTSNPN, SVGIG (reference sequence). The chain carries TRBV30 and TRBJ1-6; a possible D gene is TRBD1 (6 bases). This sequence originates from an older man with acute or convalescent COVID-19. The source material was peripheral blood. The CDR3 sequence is CAWYRVGSPLHF. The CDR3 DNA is TGTGCCTGGTACAGGGTGGGGTCACCCCTCCACTTT.